This TCR beta chain was recorded in a study of shared clonotypes between healthy human individuals (dated by TCRdb to the early 2020s). Some background on the complete study: A few men and a couple of women, aged 18 to 49 years, made up the cohort. For each donor, CD4 naive and CD4 memory were each run on three plates, CD8 naive on two plates, and CD8 memory on one plate. To estimate repertoire size and how much clonotypes are shared between individuals, the study performed deep sequencing of blood TCR repertoires from a few healthy adults. Libraries were prepared and TCR repertoires were sequenced by different laboratories using diverse techniques, in order to increase sequencing depth and limit assay-specific biases. Each donor's leukapheresis produced roughly between about 0.85 and 10 billion PBMCs.

TCR CDR3 regions were amplified from genomic DNA by multiplex PCR using the deep immunoSEQ assay. For each cell subset, the extracted genomic DNA was distributed evenly across all wells of several immunoSEQ 96-well plates, and each plate served as one replicate. For sorted subsets, approximately 190 ng genomic DNA, equal to 30,000 to 35,000 T cell genomes, was loaded into each replicate PCR. Purified libraries were measured with a Qubit 3.0 fluorometer, size-checked on a Bioanalyzer 2100, and measured again with the KAPA Library Quantification kit. A separate single-read 150-cycle Illumina NextSeq 550 flow cell was used to sequence each immunoSEQ 96-well plate. The paper's data handling went like this. Because the immunoSEQ output held only junctional sequences and lacked quality scores, the filtering could not match the filtering applied to full-length reads. Sequences were annotated with PyIR, a Python wrapper for IgBLAST v1.9, using IMGT germline references to assign V/J genes and CDR3. Any read was removed if the V/J assignment was weak (E-value above 1e-6), the CDR3 was missing, or the read contained stop codons, out-of-frame junctions, or ambiguous translated residues. A V3J clonotype was defined by an identical inferred V gene, J gene, and CDR3 amino acid sequence. The percentage overlap between two repertoires was calculated by dividing the number of shared unique clonotypes by the size of the smaller repertoire. Richness of each repertoire was evaluated using RTK rarefaction, the Chao1 estimator, and Recon v2.1 estimates of unobserved clonotypes. Generation probabilities for all TCRbeta clonotypes obtained by the gDNA method from a few donors were computed using OLGA. TCRdb carries this immuneACCESS record with in-frame sequences only. Its versions omit some clonotypes, under half of them owing to an unresolved V gene in the studies checked, with the rest unexplained. That table supplies the V and J calls and clone size; D and trimming were determined from the DNA. The sample profile shows over 300,000 clones; around nine tenths of them were found once. The ten largest clones add up to 16% of the sample.

The donors were healthy, HIV-negative adults with no recently reported acute infections or vaccinations. All donors were Caucasian adults living in Nashville, Tennessee, USA. CD8 memory samples consisted of magnetically selected CD45RO+ cells combined with CCR7-negative CD45RA+ effector memory (TemRA) cells. Blood was obtained by leukapheresis, after which PBMCs were separated by Ficoll-Histopaque density gradient centrifugation and cryopreserved in liquid nitrogen vapor phase. Analytical flow cytometry was used to check the purity and quantity of each magnetically sorted T cell population. Each sorted fraction had its genomic DNA isolated and then quantified by UV absorbance on a Nanodrop 2000c. The sample holds a few counts of this clone. The antigen it recognizes is unknown. It has no much larger one-base neighbor in the sample; base qualities were not kept. The full study reports these points: Even with the large sequencing depth, rarefaction of the sorted-subset datasets indicated that sequencing was incomplete. Across a handful of donors, approximately 5% of naive CD4, over 3% of naive CD8, approximately 2.5% of memory CD4, and 0.3% to 0.45% of memory CD8 clonotypes were shared. Because the study included only a small number of donors, the genetic and exposure-history diversity represented was limited. Naive subsets generally had larger estimated clonotype richness than memory subsets did. Compared with non-shared clonotypes, the clonotypes found in all four sorted-subset donors had higher generation probabilities. Sampling was limited to blood, and TCR repertoires in tissue likely differ from TCR repertoires in blood. Pairwise subsampling led to the expectation that sequencing depth would affect the degree of clonotype sharing among donors.

The receptor was isolated from a young man in good health. Sequenced input: memory CD8+ T cells sorted from blood. Reading the label with the study, this specimen's cell subset or site is: CD45RO+ cells pooled with CCR7-negative TemRA cells.

CDR3 protein: CASSLTSGGSGEQYF. Read as DNA, the sequence is TGTGCCAGCAGCCTCACTAGCGGCGGTTCGGGCGAGCAGTACTTC. The chain was built from TRBV9 and TRBJ2-7; 8 bases in the junction line up with TRBD2. V lost 4 bases and J lost 6 bases, and the count of bases not matched to a germline gene is 12. From cysteine to phenylalanine, the CDR3 is 15 amino acids long. The retained sequence is limited to the CDR3, 45 bases, with the frame set at the first base. The germline V gene provides CDR1 SGDLS and CDR2 YYNGEE. Here the CDR3 is joined to the reference TRBV9 and TRBJ2-7 genes, and the full variable domain is: DSGVTQTPKHLITATGQRVTLRCSPRSGDLSVYWYQQSLDQGLQFLIQYYNGEERAKGNILERFSAQQFPDLHSELNLSSLELGDSALYFCASSLTSGGSGEQYFGPGTRLTVT.